This TCR beta chain was profiled in a study of regulatory T cells in long-lasting Graves disease. CDR3 length: 16 amino acids. The germline V gene has CDR1 DFQATT and CDR2 SNEGSKA (reference sequence). Germline trimming cut 1 base from V and 6 bases from J; bases unmatched to any gene: 12. The TCR beta library used iRepertoire HTBI primers with Arm-PCR amplification of CDR3. TCRdb reprocessed the multiplex PCR reads with MiXCR, giving one entry per CDR3 protein. Among roughly 420,000 distinct CDR3 sequences listed, about 17% were seen once. As concerns this clonotype: Antigen unknown.

Documented time point: newly diagnosed GD, antithyroid drugs for less than 3 months. Isolated PBMC RNA provided the starting material for the TCR library. Study-wide findings and caveats: Persistent disease was characterized by preferential usage of TRBV28, TRBJ1-2 and TRBJ2-5.

Another study also made use of these data, one on T cells in Graves' hyperthyroidism and ophthalmopathy.

The V gene is TRBV20-1, the J gene TRBJ1-5; 7 bases match TRBD1. The source was peripheral blood mononuclear cells (PBMCs), collected at new diagnosis, from a patient treated with antithyroid drugs. This clonotype was obtained from a woman between 18 and 30 years old with Graves disease. The CDR3 spells CSARALTGTKGQPQHF. CDR3 sequence (DNA): TGCAGTGCTAGAGCCCTGACAGGGACCAAAGGTCAGCCCCAGCATTTT.